The 4 T cell receptor beta chains below were found in one sample sequenced in a study of cytomegalovirus exposure and HLA in healthy donors. 60 Vbeta and 13 Jbeta primers were used in PCR. Sequenced by immunoSEQ multiplex PCR; TCRdb stores in-frame clones only, minus some. The sample has about 190,000 clones, approximately 80% seen once. The material sequenced was PBMCs. These receptors were taken from a woman in her twenties or thirties in good health and CMV-seropositive.

This clone appeared once. The V gene is TRBV5-1, the J gene TRBJ1-6; D unclear. CDR1 SGHRS and CDR2 YFSETQ come from the germline V gene. The CDR3 is 16 residues long. Trimming shortened V by 4 bases and J by 7 bases, and 18 bases separated the two germline ends. CDR3 nucleotides: TGCGCCAGCAGCCGCGGCGGGGATAACCCAAATTCACCCCTCCACTTT. As protein: CASSRGGDNPNSPLHF.

The CDR3 here is CASSPQTSYEQYF. The CDR3 DNA reads as TGTGCCAGCAGCCCCCAAACTTCCTACGAGCAGTACTTC. The gene calls are TRBV7-9 and TRBJ2-7; D gene ambiguous. V was pared by 5 bases and J by 1 base, with 9 bases between. CDR1 SEHNR and CDR2 FQNEAQ come from the germline V gene (reference sequence). The CDR3 spans 13 residues. The full variable domain, its missing parts supplied by reference TRBV7-9 and TRBJ2-7, is DTGVSQNPRHKITKRGQNVTFRCDPISEHNRLYWYRQTLGQGPEFLTYFQNEAQLEKSRLLSDRFSAERPKGSFSTLEIQRTEQGDSAMYLCASSPQTSYEQYFGPGTRLTVT.

This clone was seen only once. The chain recombines TRBV7-8 with TRBJ1-2; 7 bases align to TRBD1. The germline V gene encodes CDR1 SGHVS and CDR2 FQNEAQ. Trimming took 8 bases from V and 3 from J; bases not matched to a gene: 9. There are 14 residues in the CDR3. CDR3 amino acids: CASVRQGWDYGYTF. The CDR3 DNA sequence: TGTGCCAGCGTCCGACAGGGATGGGACTATGGCTACACCTTC.

This chain connects TRBV6-1 to TRBJ1-5; possibly TRBD1 for D (6 bases). Germline CDR1 is MNHNS and CDR2 is SASEGT. V lost 4 bases to trimming and J lost 3 bases, with 13 bases between them. CDR3 length: 15 amino acids. CDR3 protein: CASSVAGAFNQPQHF. The DNA for the CDR3 is TGTGCCAGCAGTGTGGCAGGGGCCTTCAATCAGCCCCAGCATTTT.